Detailed here is one T cell receptor beta chain. The specificity of this receptor is unknown. With a much larger clone just one base away, this may be a read error. The library was built by means of PCR. TCRdb shows the sequencer as Illumina HiSeq 2500. TCR library preparation used molecular barcoding, with unique molecular identifiers applied to normalize quantification of the TCRbeta repertoire. TCRdb itself trimmed the public reads at Q25 with fastp, ran MiXCR and retained productive beta chains. One record per CDR3 amino acid sequence lists the most common genes and DNA. Here the sample has roughly 670,000 distinct CDR3 sequences; roughly 13% occur a single time. The ten largest clones add up to approximately 0.8% of the sample. These data originate in a study of T-cell reconstitution after alpha-beta-depleted transplantation in children (dated by TCRdb to between 2015 and 2016). Background on the whole study: T-cell immune reconstitution after TCRalphabeta/CD19-depleted allogeneic hematopoietic cell transplantation in children was quantitatively tracked in the study by means of TCR repertoire profiling.

The paper as a whole reports these results and caveats: The frequencies of hyperexpanded clones fell over the following months, and after one year, T-cell counts and TCRbeta diversity were mostly attributed to newly produced T cells. The apparently early recovery of alphabetaT-cell counts about two months after transplant reportedly depended on only several hundred rapidly expanded clones that came from non-depleted graft cells. The high TCRbeta diversity at day 60 in some patients was ascribed to recipient T cells and intrathymic progenitors that had survived conditioning.

The germline V gene (reference sequence) supplies CDR1 DFQATT and CDR2 SNEGSKA. The CDR3 starts with the cysteine, ends with the phenylalanine, and has 15 residues. Of all the DNA, just the CDR3 is kept, 45 bases in frame from base 1. The label giving this sample's treatment or condition can be read as: allogeneic hematopoietic cell transplantation with graft depleted of TCRalphabeta T cells and CD19 B cells. TCRalphabeta/CD19-depleted allogeneic hematopoietic cell grafts were given to the transplant recipients, all of whom were children. The rearrangement joined TRBV20-1 to TRBJ1-1; 10 junctional bases match TRBD1. This clonotype originated in a girl aged 2 to 9 with congenital amegakaryocytic thrombocytopenia, due to receive a stem cell transplant. The input for sequencing was PBMCs, taken before TCRalphabeta/CD19-depleted stem cell transplant. DNA sequence: TGCAGTTCAACCGGGACAGGGGACGAGAACACTGAAACTTTCTTT. Translated, it gives CSSTGTGDENTETFF.